This TCR beta chain is drawn from a study of T cells in Graves' hyperthyroidism and ophthalmopathy. Study-level findings and limits: Prediction of ophthalmopathy progression came a median around 6.1 months pre-onset. Stable hyperthyroidism and ophthalmopathy were separated using 13 V-J signatures.

This clonotype appeared many times. Its matching antigen is unknown. From RNA transcripts, TCR beta CDR3 regions were amplified. The TCR CDR3 first-round RT-PCR relied on the HTBI primer set. TCRdb called the multiplex PCR reads again in MiXCR, with one record for every CDR3 protein. The data show under 350,000 distinct CDR3 sequences, 21% seen once. The trim removed 6 bases at V and 7 bases at J, leaving 2 bases unmatched. The germline V gene encodes CDR1 SNHLY and CDR2 FYNNEI. The CDR3 totals 12 residues. Graves' hyperthyroidism showing no ophthalmopathy progression within 18 months was considered stable.

The TCR sequence derives from a woman aged 50 to 60 with Graves' hyperthyroidism. Sequencing was done on a sample of blood. This chain uses TRBV2 with TRBJ1-4; 7 positions match TRBD1. For the CDR3, the DNA is TGTGCCAGCAGACAGGGGCGTGAAAAACTGTTTTTT. Translation: CASRQGREKLFF.